The 30 T cell receptor beta chains below come from one sample, sequenced in a study of tumor-infiltrating lymphocytes in oesophageal squamous cell carcinoma. TCRdb analysed the PCR reads with MiXCR anew, one entry per CDR3 protein. In the table there are 12,000 or so distinct CDR3 sequences, 55% to 70% of which are singletons. The sequencing sample was made of esophageal tumor tissue. Receptor source: a female donor with esophageal squamous cell carcinoma.

This chain uses TRBV28 with TRBJ2-3; 8 positions match TRBD1. The CDR3 runs 15 residues. Germline CDR1 is MDHEN and CDR2 is SYDVKM. Unmatched junction bases numbered 4, after V lost 3 bases and J lost 2 bases. The CDR3 here is CASSFAGGHTDTQYF. The DNA of the CDR3 is TGTGCCAGCAGTTTTGCAGGGGGCCACACAGATACGCAGTATTTT.

This clonotype was observed at least ten times. The chain links TRBV4-1 to TRBJ2-1; 9 nucleotides agree with TRBD2. V dropped 0 bases and J dropped 7; count of bases not matched to a gene: 7. The germline CDR1 and CDR2 sequences are MGHRA and YSYEKL. The CDR3 is 16 residues long. DNA for the CDR3: TGCGCCAGCAGCCAAGAGGCGGGAGGGCCTTATAATGAGCAGTTCTTC. Translated: CASSQEAGGPYNEQFF.

This clonotype was seen at least ten times. This may arise from a read error, as a much more abundant clone is one base away. V and J are TRBV5-1 and TRBJ2-5, with 11 bases that match TRBD1. The junction had 12 bases not matched to a gene; V was cut back by 0 bases and J by 11 bases. This CDR3 is 16 amino acids long. Looked up from germline, CDR1 is SGHRS and CDR2 is YFSETQ. CDR3 nucleotide sequence: TGCGCCAGCAGCTTGGCCCGGACAGGGGGCTACAATGAGCAGTACTTC. Amino acid sequence: CASSLARTGGYNEQYF. Full variable domain (remainder filled in from reference TRBV5-1 and TRBJ2-5): KAGVTQTPRYLIKTRGQQVTLSCSPISGHRSVSWYQQTPGQGLQFLFEYFSETQRNKGNFPGRFSGRQFSNSRSEMNVSTLELGDSALYLCASSLARTGGYNEQYFGPGTRLLVL.

This sequence joins TRBV6-8 and TRBJ2-6, with D perhaps matching TRBD2 (6 bases). The J call may be mistaken, given a closer DNA end match to TRBJ2-7. There are 13 residues in the CDR3. The germline CDR1 and CDR2 sequences are MNHGY and SAAAGT. The CDR3 DNA reads TGTGCCAGCAGCCGGGAGCTAGCAAATGAGCAGTACTTC. Protein: CASSRELANEQYF.

This chain connects TRBV7-6 to TRBJ2-7; D gene unclear. This CDR3 comprises 15 residues. Trimming removed 1 base at V and 7 bases at J, with 17 bases between. From germline, CDR1 is SGHVS and CDR2 FNYEAQ. CDR3 DNA sequence: TGTGCCAGCAGCTTAGTTCTCGGCTCCTACAATGAGCAGTACTTC. Protein: CASSLVLGSYNEQYF.

The chain has TRBV11-2 and TRBJ2-6, with 7 bases identical to TRBD2. TRBJ2-7 matches the DNA end more closely, so the J call is doubtful. Germline loops: CDR1 SGHAT, CDR2 FQNNGV. This CDR3 spans 13 amino acids. The CDR3 nucleotides are TGTGCCAGCAGTAGCGGGTGGGGCAATGAGCAGTACTTC. It codes for CASSSGWGNEQYF.

The chain uses TRBV6-5 and TRBJ2-4, with 7 bases aligning to TRBD1. The J call may not be correct, given that the DNA end is closer to TRBJ2-7. Germline CDR1 is MNHEY and CDR2 is SVGAGI. This CDR3 is 12 amino acids long. The CDR3 bases are TGTGCCAGCAGTTCCCAGGGGGACGAGCAGTACTTC. Its translation is CASSSQGDEQYF.

The table lists this clonotype with a count of one. The V gene is TRBV7-2, the J gene TRBJ2-6; 8 nucleotides align to TRBD2. After removal of 2 bases from V and 2 bases from J, the junction contained 8 bases not matched to a gene. The CDR3 is 18 amino acids. Germline V gives CDR1 SGHTA, CDR2 FQGNSA. The CDR3 spells CASSLRGLDFTGANVLTF. The CDR3 DNA sequence: TGTGCCAGCAGCTTAAGGGGACTAGATTTCACTGGGGCCAACGTCCTGACTTTC.

This clonotype came up many times. The chain carries TRBV6-1 and TRBJ2-2, with D possibly matching TRBD1 (6 bases). This CDR3 has 13 amino acids. Germline-derived CDR1 and CDR2 are MNHNS and SASEGT. The V end lost 9 bases, the J end lost 5 bases, and 13 bases lay between the germline ends. The CDR3 region has the DNA TGTGCCAGTAAAAAAGGGGGTACCGGGGAGCTGTTTTTT. It codes for CASKKGGTGELFF.

V gene TRBV7-8 combines with J gene TRBJ2-1; D is uncertain. The CDR3 sequence is 14 residues long. V was pared by 5 bases and J by 3 bases, with 11 bases between. Per the germline V gene, CDR1 is SGHVS and CDR2 is FQNEAQ. In DNA, the CDR3 is TGTGCCAGCAGCCCCGGGCCGGGCTACAATGAGCAGTTCTTC. As protein: CASSPGPGYNEQFF.

With respect to this clonotype: The final CDR3 position lacks the conserved phenylalanine or tryptophan, pointing to a likely read error. The limits of the CDR3 on the DNA are not certain, so only TCRdb's listed CDR3 is given. V and J are TRBV7-2 and TRBJ2-4; the DNA was not used to check the table's D call, TRBD1. Termini included, the CDR3 measures 17 amino acids. Germline values: CDR1 SGHTA, CDR2 FQGNSA. CDR3 amino acids: CASSLRTELNTEAFFGQ.

This clonotype qualifies as medium-sized. The V and J genes are TRBV12-3 or TRBV12-4 and TRBJ2-6; D gene ambiguous. The V end lost 5 bases, the J end lost 0 bases, and 11 bases lay between the germline ends. CDR3 length equals 16 residues. The CDR3 loop is CASSRSLLSGANVLTF. CDR3 sequence (DNA): TGTGCCAGCAGTAGATCACTTCTCTCTGGGGCCAACGTCCTGACTTTC.

V gene TRBV6-8 combines with J gene TRBJ2-3; no clear D. The V gene lost 2 bases and the J gene lost 2 bases, with 5 bases spanning the gap. Germline V gene data show CDR1 as MNHGY and CDR2 as SAAAGT. The length of the CDR3 is 13 residues. As DNA, the CDR3 is TGTGCCAGCAGTTACAGGTACACAGATACGCAGTATTTT. It translates to CASSYRYTDTQYF.

The J gene is TRBJ2-5, the V gene TRBV7-2; 8 bases are shared with TRBD1. CDR1 is SGHTA and CDR2 is FQGNSA in the germline V gene. V lost 10 bases and J lost 2; bases outside the gene matches: 12. The CDR3 contains 15 residues. As DNA, the CDR3 is TGTGCCATCGCACTTCAGGGGGCGAGACAAGAGACCCAGTACTTC. Translation gives CAIALQGARQETQYF.

This clonotype has a handful of counts. The V gene is TRBV7-6, the J gene TRBJ2-5; D remains unclear. The germline V and J ends were trimmed by 1 base and 4 bases, with 10 bases remaining between them. The CDR3 contains 14 residues. The germline CDR1 and CDR2 sequences are SGHVS and FNYEAQ. In DNA, the CDR3 is TGTGCCAGCAGCTTAGGATCGGCCAGAGAGACCCAGTACTTC. Encoded protein: CASSLGSARETQYF.

Only a few counts were recorded for this clonotype. The V and J genes are TRBV28 and TRBJ2-5, with a tentative D call TRBD2 (5 bases). The end of the DNA fits TRBJ2-1 better, so the J call may be wrong. This CDR3 has 11 residues. Germline-derived CDR1 and CDR2 are MDHEN and SYDVKM. CDR3 bases: TGTGCCAGCAGTTTGTCTAGCGAGCAGTTCTTC. Translating gives CASSLSSEQFF.

About this clonotype: One base away lies a much larger clone, so this may be a sequencing read error. The chain recombines TRBV7-8 with TRBJ2-3, with TRBD2 matching 11 bases. Germline CDR1 is SGHVS and CDR2 is FQNEAQ. V was pared by 4 bases and J by 14 bases, with 14 bases of the junction left unmatched. The CDR3 consists of 15 residues. CDR3 bases: TGTGCCAGCAGCTACCTGACTAGCGGGAAGGGGGAGCTGTATTTT. It translates to CASSYLTSGKGELYF.

The table lists this clonotype with many counts. DNA of the CDR3: TGTGCCAGCAGTTCCCGCCGTTATACAGGGGAGGGAGGGGGTAATGAAAAACTGTTTTTT. Translated, it gives CASSSRRYTGEGGGNEKLFF. The rearrangement uses TRBV27 and TRBJ1-4, with 7 bases identical to TRBD1. CDR1 is MNHEY, CDR2 SMNVEV, per germline (reference sequence). The V segment lost 4 bases and the J segment 4 bases; nucleotides outside the gene matches: 21. The CDR3 has 20 amino acids.

V and J are TRBV6-1 and TRBJ2-3; TRBD2 agrees at 9 bases. Germline V gives CDR1 MNHNS, CDR2 SASEGT. V was pared by 5 bases and J by 2 bases, with 11 bases of the junction left unmatched. The CDR3 consists of 17 residues. Here the CDR3 reads CASSYSVAGEFTDTQYF. CDR3 nucleotide sequence: TGTGCCAGCAGTTACTCAGTAGCGGGAGAGTTCACAGATACGCAGTATTTT.

The rearrangement links TRBV7-2 to TRBJ2-3; maybe TRBD2 (6 bases). The DNA matches TRBJ2-1 better at its end, which makes the J call doubtful. Germline values: CDR1 SGHTA, CDR2 FQGNSA. The CDR3 runs 13 residues. Here the CDR3 reads CASSLWRGNEQFF. In nucleotides, the CDR3 is TGTGCCAGCAGCTTATGGCGGGGCAATGAGCAGTTCTTC.

This chain uses TRBV6-8 with TRBJ2-5, with a weak D call TRBD1 (6 bases). The J call is in doubt because the DNA end fits TRBJ2-7 better. Per germline, CDR1 MNHGY and CDR2 SAAAGT. CDR3 length: 13 residues. The CDR3 is CASSFGRGYEQYF. The CDR3 DNA reads TGTGCCAGCAGTTTCGGCAGGGGTTACGAGCAGTACTTC.

This clonotype was observed many times. The chain links TRBV5-1 to TRBJ2-3; 7 bases fit TRBD1. Germline V gene sequence: CDR1 SGHRS, CDR2 YFSETQ. V lost 0 bases to trimming and J lost 3 bases; unmatched junction nucleotides: 4. The CDR3 spans 15 residues. CDR3 nucleotide sequence: TGCGCCAGCAGCTTGGACAGGGGAGCTACAGATACGCAGTATTTT. It encodes CASSLDRGATDTQYF.

Ten or more counts support this clonotype. The V gene is TRBV5-1, the J gene TRBJ1-6; tentative D call: TRBD1 (5 bases). The CDR3 spans 15 residues. The germline CDR1 and CDR2 sequences are SGHRS and YFSETQ. The V end was cut by 4 bases, the J end by 5 bases, with 13 bases between. Here the CDR3 DNA reads TGCGCCAGCAGCCCGCAGGGAAGAGATAATTCACCCCTCCACTTT. It encodes CASSPQGRDNSPLHF.

In regard to this clonotype: A read error may be the cause here, since a much bigger clone is one base away. The J gene is TRBJ2-3, the V gene TRBV6-2 or TRBV6-3, with D tentatively TRBD2 (5 bases). In germline, CDR1 is MNHEY, CDR2 SVGEGT. Trimming shortened V by 1 base and J by 14 bases, and 28 bases separated the two germline ends. The CDR3 has 17 residues. The CDR3: CASSYFSQTNLAGELYF. Written as DNA, the CDR3 is TGTGCCAGCAGTTACTTCTCTCAGACAAATTTAGCCGGGGAGCTGTATTTT.

This clonotype was detected many times. The chain has TRBV4-2 and TRBJ2-7; 8 bases agree with TRBD1. Per germline, CDR1 LGHNA and CDR2 YNFKEQ. V shed 1 base, J shed 4 bases, and the junction held 6 bases outside the gene matches. The length of the CDR3 is 15 residues. The CDR3 sequence: CASSQVETGDYEQYF. The CDR3 coding sequence is TGTGCCAGCAGCCAAGTTGAGACAGGGGATTACGAGCAGTACTTC.

This clonotype came up many times. The chain recombines TRBV11-2 with TRBJ2-3; D not certain. This CDR3 is built from 12 residues. Germline loops: CDR1 SGHAT, CDR2 FQNNGV. Trimming removed 7 bases at V and 2 bases at J, with 7 bases between. The CDR3 nucleotides read TGTGCCAGCAAAACGTACACAGATACGCAGTATTTT. It specifies CASKTYTDTQYF.

Notes on this clonotype: The final CDR3 position lacks the conserved phenylalanine or tryptophan, pointing to a likely read error. No DNA is shown, since the ends of the CDR3 on it are uncertain; the CDR3 is the one TCRdb lists. V is TRBV7-8 and J is TRBJ2-5; the listed D gene, TRBD2, was not tested against the DNA. Per the germline V gene, CDR1 is SGHVS and CDR2 is FQNEAQ. The CDR3 totals 20 residues, both ends included. This CDR3 reads CASSLARAGGRVLYEQYFGS.

The rearrangement uses TRBV12-3 or TRBV12-4 and TRBJ2-6; D is undetermined. This CDR3 has 14 amino acids. Trimming stripped 8 bases from V and 1 base from J, with 9 bases between. The CDR3 DNA is TGTGCCAGCGGTGGTGGGTCTGGGGCCAACGTCCTGACTTTC. Its translation: CASGGGSGANVLTF.

The gene calls are TRBV7-2 and TRBJ2-4; possibly TRBD1 or TRBD2 for D (5 bases each). V lost 1 base to trimming and J lost 0 bases, with 13 bases between them. CDR1 is SGHTA, CDR2 FQGNSA, per germline. The CDR3 runs 17 residues. CDR3 sequence reads: CASSLGWGTLAKNIQYF. The CDR3, as DNA: TGTGCCAGCAGCTTAGGATGGGGGACCCTAGCCAAAAACATTCAGTACTTC.

The chain links TRBV7-3 to TRBJ2-5, with TRBD1 identical over 7 bases. The better agreement between TRBJ2-1 and the DNA end casts doubt on the J call. Germline loops: CDR1 SGHTA, CDR2 FQGTGA. This CDR3 is built from 13 residues. CDR3 nucleotide sequence: TGTGCCAGCAGCTCAAATACCGGGACAGTGCAGTTCTTC. It encodes CASSSNTGTVQFF.